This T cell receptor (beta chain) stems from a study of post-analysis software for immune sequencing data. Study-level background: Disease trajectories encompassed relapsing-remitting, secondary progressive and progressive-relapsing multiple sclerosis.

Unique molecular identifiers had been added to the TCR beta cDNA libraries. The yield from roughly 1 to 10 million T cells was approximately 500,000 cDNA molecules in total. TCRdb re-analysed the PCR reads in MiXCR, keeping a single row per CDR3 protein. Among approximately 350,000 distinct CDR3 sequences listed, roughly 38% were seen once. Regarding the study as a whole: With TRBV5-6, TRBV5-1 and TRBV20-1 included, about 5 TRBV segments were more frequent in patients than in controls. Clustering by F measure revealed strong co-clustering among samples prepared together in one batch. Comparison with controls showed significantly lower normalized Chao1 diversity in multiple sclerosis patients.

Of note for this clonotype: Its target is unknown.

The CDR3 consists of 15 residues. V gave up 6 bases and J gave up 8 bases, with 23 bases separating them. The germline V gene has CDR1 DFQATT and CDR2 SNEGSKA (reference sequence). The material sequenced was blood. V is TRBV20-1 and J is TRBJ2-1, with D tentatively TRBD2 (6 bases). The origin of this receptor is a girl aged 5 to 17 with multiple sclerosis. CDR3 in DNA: TGCAGTGCAAAAACCCCTAGCGTATTGCTCCATGAGCAGTTCTTC. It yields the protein CSAKTPSVLLHEQFF.